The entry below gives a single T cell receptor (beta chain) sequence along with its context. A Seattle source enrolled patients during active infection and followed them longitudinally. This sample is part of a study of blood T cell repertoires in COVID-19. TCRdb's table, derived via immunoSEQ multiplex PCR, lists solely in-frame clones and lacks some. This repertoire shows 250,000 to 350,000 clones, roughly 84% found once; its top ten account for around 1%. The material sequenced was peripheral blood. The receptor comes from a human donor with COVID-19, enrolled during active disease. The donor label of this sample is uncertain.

The CDR3 nucleotides are TGTGCCAGCTCACTCCACAGGGATGGCGACTATGGCTACACCTTC. Amino acid sequence: CASSLHRDGDYGYTF. The chain uses TRBV18 and TRBJ1-2; D possibly corresponds to TRBD1 (6 bases). Germline assignment: CDR1 KGHSH and CDR2 LQKENI. Trimming pared 4 bases from V and 3 bases from J, leaving 15 bases between. The CDR3 length is 15 residues.